A single sample is the source of the 10 T cell receptor beta chains below, sequenced in a study of blood T cell repertoires in COVID-19. Clones were sequenced by immunoSEQ multiplex PCR, and TCRdb holds only the in-frame ones, with some missing. The data hold around 140,000 clones, with roughly 90% observed a single time. Sequencing was carried out using peripheral blood. Source of these receptors: a man aged 55 to 70 with active or convalescent COVID-19.

This clone was detected only once. This chain joins TRBV4-3 and TRBJ2-3; TRBD2 agrees at 12 bases. The CDR3 covers 16 residues. The junction had 5 bases not matched to a gene; V was cut back by 4 bases and J by 3 bases. In germline, CDR1 is LGHNA, CDR2 YSLEER. CDR3 region: CASSLLAGGRTDTQYF. The CDR3 region has the DNA TGCGCCAGCAGCCTCCTAGCGGGGGGGCGGACAGATACGCAGTATTTT.

This rearrangement joins TRBV5-1 to TRBJ2-3, with D possibly being TRBD2 (7 bases). The CDR3 extends over 21 amino acids. V dropped 0 bases and J dropped 0 bases, with 26 bases sitting between them. Germline-derived CDR1 and CDR2 are SGHRS and YFSETQ. This chain's CDR3 is CASSLVLGAGALFTSTDTQYF. The CDR3 DNA is TGCGCCAGCAGCTTGGTCCTCGGCGCGGGGGCTCTTTTTACTAGCACAGATACGCAGTATTTT.

The chain uses TRBV7-3 and TRBJ2-3, with TRBD1 identical over 10 bases. Germline CDR1 is SGHTA and CDR2 is FQGTGA. The CDR3 has 15 amino acids. V lost 5 bases and J lost 2; bases outside the gene matches: 4. The CDR3 sequence: CASSRQGAPTDTQYF. For the CDR3, the DNA is TGTGCCAGCAGCAGACAGGGGGCCCCCACAGATACGCAGTATTTT.

V is TRBV30 and J is TRBJ1-2; the match to TRBD1 covers 7 bases. Trimming removed 2 bases from V and 7 bases from J; junction bases left unmatched: 4. Germline V lookup: CDR1 GTSNPN, CDR2 SVGIG (reference sequence). This CDR3 contains 12 residues. CDR3 DNA sequence: TGTGCCTGGAGTTCGACAGGGATTGGCTACACCTTC. This gives the protein CAWSSTGIGYTF.

The chain couples TRBV28 to TRBJ1-2, with a possible D match to TRBD1 (5 bases). The CDR3 has 14 amino acids. Germline V lookup: CDR1 MDHEN, CDR2 SYDVKM. Trimming took 4 bases from V and 5 from J, leaving 14 bases between them. CDR3 in DNA: TGTGCCAGCAGTTCTCCCCAGGGATATTATGGCTACACCTTC. It specifies CASSSPQGYYGYTF.

This chain links TRBV19 with TRBJ1-5; D perhaps matches TRBD1 (5 bases). The CDR3 extends over 16 amino acids. Germline loops: CDR1 LNHDA, CDR2 SQIVND (reference sequence). V was shortened by 7 bases and J by 0 bases, with 16 bases between the two germline ends. DNA for the CDR3: TGTGCCAGTAAGGTCAGGGAAGGATATAGCAATCAGCCCCAGCATTTT. It yields the protein CASKVREGYSNQPQHF.

The rearrangement links TRBV4-1 to TRBJ2-1; TRBD2 matches 7 bases. Germline CDR1 and CDR2: MGHRA and YSYEKL. CDR3 length: 17 amino acids. The ends lost 1 base at V and 1 base at J; junction bases unmatched: 7. In DNA, the CDR3 is TGCGCCAGCAGCCAAGTTGATTTGGGACTATCCTACAATGAGCAGTTCTTC. Translating gives CASSQVDLGLSYNEQFF.

This clone has just a few counts. The chain joins TRBV19 to TRBJ1-2; TRBD1 agrees at 8 bases. The CDR3 runs 15 residues. Per the germline V gene, CDR1 is LNHDA and CDR2 is SQIVND (reference sequence). The ends lost 7 bases at V and 2 bases at J; junction bases unmatched: 9. The CDR3 loop is CASTSVRGLNYGYTF. Here the CDR3 DNA reads TGTGCCAGTACCTCCGTCAGGGGGCTAAACTATGGCTACACCTTC.

This clone was counted between two and nine times. The rearrangement joins TRBV27 to TRBJ2-7; TRBD2 aligns across 8 bases. The germline gives CDR1 MNHEY, CDR2 SMNVEV (reference sequence). The CDR3 consists of 17 residues. V lost 0 bases to trimming and J lost 5 bases; unmatched junction nucleotides: 12. CDR3 amino acids: CASSLSPGLAGRDEQYF. For the CDR3, the DNA is TGTGCCAGCAGTTTATCCCCGGGGCTAGCGGGCCGGGACGAGCAGTACTTC.

The CDR3, as DNA: TGTGCCAGCAGTTACCCGGCTAGGATAGGCAATGAGCAGTTCTTC. Protein sequence: CASSYPARIGNEQFF. The chain employs TRBV6-2 or TRBV6-3 and TRBJ2-1, with D hard to call. CDR1 is MNHEY and CDR2 is SVGEGT in the germline V gene. The CDR3 totals 15 residues. V lost 2 bases, J lost 6 bases, and 14 bases lay in between.